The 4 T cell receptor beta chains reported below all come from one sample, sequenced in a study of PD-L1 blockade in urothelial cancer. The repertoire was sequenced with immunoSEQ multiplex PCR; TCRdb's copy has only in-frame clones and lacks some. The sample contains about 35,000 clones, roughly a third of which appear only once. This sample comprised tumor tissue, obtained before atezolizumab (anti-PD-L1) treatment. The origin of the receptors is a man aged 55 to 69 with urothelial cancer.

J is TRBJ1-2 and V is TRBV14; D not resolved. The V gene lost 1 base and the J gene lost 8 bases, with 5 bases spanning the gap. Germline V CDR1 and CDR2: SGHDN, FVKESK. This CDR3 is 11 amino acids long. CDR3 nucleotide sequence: TGTGCCAGCAGCCAAGTTGGAGGCTACACCTTC. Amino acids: CASSQVGGYTF.

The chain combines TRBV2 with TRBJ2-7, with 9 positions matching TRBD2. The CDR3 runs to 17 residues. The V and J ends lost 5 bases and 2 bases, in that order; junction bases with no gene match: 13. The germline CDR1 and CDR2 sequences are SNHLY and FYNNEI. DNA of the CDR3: TGTGCCAGCAGTTACAACACTCCGGGACTAGCAACCTACGAGCAGTACTTC. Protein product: CASSYNTPGLATYEQYF.

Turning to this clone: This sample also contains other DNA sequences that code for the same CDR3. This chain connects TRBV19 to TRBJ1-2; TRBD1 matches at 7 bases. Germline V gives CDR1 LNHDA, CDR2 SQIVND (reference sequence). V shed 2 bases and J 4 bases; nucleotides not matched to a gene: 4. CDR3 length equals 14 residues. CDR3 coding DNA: TGTGCCAGTAGTATATTGGCAGGGGGCTATGGCTACACCTTC. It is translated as CASSILAGGYGYTF.

As DNA, the CDR3 is TGTGCCAGTAGTAGGACAGCGAGGGGGGCCAACGTCCTGACTTTC. It encodes CASSRTARGANVLTF. This chain connects TRBV19 to TRBJ2-6; a possible D gene is TRBD1 (6 bases). The V end lost 4 bases, the J end lost 4 bases, and 11 bases lay between the germline ends. The CDR3 runs to 15 residues. Germline V gene sequence: CDR1 LNHDA, CDR2 SQIVND (reference sequence).